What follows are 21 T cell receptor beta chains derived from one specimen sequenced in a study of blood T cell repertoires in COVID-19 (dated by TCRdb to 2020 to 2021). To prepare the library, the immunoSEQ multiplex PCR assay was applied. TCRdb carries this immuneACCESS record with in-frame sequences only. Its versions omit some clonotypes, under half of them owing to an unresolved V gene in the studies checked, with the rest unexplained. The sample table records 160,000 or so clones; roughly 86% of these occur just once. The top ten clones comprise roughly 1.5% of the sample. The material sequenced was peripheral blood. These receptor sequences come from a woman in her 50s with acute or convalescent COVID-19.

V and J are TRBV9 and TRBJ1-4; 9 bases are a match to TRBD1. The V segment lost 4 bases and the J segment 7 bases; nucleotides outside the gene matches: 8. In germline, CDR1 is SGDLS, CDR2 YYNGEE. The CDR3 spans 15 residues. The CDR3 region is CASSPGGTGREKLFF. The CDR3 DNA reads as TGTGCCAGCAGCCCAGGGGGGACAGGGCGTGAAAAACTGTTTTTT.

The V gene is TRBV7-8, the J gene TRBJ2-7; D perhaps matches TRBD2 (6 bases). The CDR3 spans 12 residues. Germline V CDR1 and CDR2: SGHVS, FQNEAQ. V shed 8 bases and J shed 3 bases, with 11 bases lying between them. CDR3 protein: CASAGGHYEQYF. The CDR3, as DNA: TGTGCCAGCGCCGGGGGTCACTACGAGCAGTACTTC.

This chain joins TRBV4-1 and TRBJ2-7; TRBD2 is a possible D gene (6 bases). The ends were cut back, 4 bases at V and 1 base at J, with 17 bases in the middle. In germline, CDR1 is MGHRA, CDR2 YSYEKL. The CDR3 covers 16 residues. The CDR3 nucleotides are TGCGCCAGCAGCCGGACCACTAGCTCCTTATCCTACGAGCAGTACTTC. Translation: CASSRTTSSLSYEQYF.

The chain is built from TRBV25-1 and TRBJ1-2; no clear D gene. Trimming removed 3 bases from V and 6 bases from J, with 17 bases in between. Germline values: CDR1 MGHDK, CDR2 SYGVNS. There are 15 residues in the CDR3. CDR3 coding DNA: TGTGCCAGCAGTGATTCTATACTCCCGAGGGATGGCTACACCTTC. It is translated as CASSDSILPRDGYTF.

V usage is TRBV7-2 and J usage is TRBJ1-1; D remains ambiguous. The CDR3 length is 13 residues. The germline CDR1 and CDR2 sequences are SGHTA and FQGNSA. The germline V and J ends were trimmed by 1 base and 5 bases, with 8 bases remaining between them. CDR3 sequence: CASSLGRETEAFF. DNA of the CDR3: TGTGCCAGCAGCTTAGGCCGAGAAACTGAAGCTTTCTTT.

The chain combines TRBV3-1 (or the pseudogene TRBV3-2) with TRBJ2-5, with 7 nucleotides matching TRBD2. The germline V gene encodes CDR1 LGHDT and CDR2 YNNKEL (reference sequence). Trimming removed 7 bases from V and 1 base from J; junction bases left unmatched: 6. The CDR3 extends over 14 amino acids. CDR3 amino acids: CASTHGGTQETQYF. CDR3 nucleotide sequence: TGTGCCAGCACCCACGGGGGGACCCAAGAGACCCAGTACTTC.

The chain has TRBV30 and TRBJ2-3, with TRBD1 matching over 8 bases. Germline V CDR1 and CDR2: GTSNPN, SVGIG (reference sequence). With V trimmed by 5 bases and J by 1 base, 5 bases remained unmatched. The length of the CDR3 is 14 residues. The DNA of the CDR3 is TGTGCCTGGGCGACAGGGGTGGGCACAGATACGCAGTATTTT. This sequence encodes CAWATGVGTDTQYF. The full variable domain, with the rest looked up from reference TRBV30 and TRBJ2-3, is SQTIHQWPATLVQPVGSPLSLECTVEGTSNPNLYWYRQAAGRGLQLLFYSVGIGQISSEVPQNLSASRPQDRQFILSSKKLLLSDSGFYLCAWATGVGTDTQYFGPGTRLTVL.

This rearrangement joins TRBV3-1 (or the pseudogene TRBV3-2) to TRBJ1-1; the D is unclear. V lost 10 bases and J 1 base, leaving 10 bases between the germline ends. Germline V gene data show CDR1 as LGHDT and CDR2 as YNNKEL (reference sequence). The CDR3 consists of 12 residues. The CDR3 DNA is TGTGCCACCCAACAATCGAACACTGAAGCTTTCTTT. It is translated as CATQQSNTEAFF.

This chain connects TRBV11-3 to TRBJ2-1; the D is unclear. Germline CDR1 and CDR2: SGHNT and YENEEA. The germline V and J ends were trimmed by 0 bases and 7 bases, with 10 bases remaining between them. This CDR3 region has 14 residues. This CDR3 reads CASSLDHGSNEQFF. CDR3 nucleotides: TGTGCCAGCAGCTTAGATCATGGCTCGAATGAGCAGTTCTTC.

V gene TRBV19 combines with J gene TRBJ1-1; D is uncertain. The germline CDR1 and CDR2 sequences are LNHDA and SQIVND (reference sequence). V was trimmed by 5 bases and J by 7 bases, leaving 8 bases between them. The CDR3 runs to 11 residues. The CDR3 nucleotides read TGTGCCAGTAGTCGGGAGTATGAAGCTTTCTTT. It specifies CASSREYEAFF.

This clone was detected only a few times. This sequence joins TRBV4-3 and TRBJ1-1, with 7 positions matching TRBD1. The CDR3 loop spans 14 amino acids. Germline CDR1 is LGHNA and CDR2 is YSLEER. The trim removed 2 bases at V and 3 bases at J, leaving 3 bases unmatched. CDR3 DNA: TGCGCCAGCAGCCAACCAGGGGGTTACACTGAAGCTTTCTTT. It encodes CASSQPGGYTEAFF.

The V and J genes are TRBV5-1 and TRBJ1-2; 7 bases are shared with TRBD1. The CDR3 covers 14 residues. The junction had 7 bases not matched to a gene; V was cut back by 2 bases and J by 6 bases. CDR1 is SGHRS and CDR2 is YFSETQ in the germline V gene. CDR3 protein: CASSFQTGVDGYTF. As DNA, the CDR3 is TGCGCCAGCAGCTTCCAAACAGGGGTCGATGGCTACACCTTC.

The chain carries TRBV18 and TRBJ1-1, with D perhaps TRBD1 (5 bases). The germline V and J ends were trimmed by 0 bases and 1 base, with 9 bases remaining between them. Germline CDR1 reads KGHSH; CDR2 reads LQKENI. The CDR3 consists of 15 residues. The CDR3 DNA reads TGTGCCAGCTCACCACCAGGGACTTCGAACACTGAAGCTTTCTTT. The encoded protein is CASSPPGTSNTEAFF.

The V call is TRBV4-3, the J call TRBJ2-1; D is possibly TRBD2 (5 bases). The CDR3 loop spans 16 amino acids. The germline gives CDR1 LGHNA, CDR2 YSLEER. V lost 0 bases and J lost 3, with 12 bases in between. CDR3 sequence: CASSQDSFSDYNEQFF. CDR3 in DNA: TGCGCCAGCAGCCAAGATAGCTTTAGCGACTACAATGAGCAGTTCTTC.

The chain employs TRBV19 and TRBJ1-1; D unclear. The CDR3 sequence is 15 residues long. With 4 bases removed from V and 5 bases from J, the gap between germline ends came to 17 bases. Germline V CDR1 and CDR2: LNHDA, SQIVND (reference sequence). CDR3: CASSRDPEGGTEAFF. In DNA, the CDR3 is TGTGCCAGTAGTAGAGACCCCGAGGGAGGGACTGAAGCTTTCTTT.

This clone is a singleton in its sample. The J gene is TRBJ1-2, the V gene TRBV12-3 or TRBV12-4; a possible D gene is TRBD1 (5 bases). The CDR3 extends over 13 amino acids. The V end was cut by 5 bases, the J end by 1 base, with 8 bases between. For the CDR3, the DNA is TGTGCCAGCAGTCCAGGGATTAACTATGGCTACACCTTC. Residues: CASSPGINYGYTF.

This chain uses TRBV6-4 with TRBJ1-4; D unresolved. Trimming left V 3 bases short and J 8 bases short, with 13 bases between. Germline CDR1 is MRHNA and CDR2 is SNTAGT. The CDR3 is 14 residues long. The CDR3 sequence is CASSESGNGEKLFF. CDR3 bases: TGTGCCAGCAGTGAGTCGGGGAACGGGGAAAAACTGTTTTTT.

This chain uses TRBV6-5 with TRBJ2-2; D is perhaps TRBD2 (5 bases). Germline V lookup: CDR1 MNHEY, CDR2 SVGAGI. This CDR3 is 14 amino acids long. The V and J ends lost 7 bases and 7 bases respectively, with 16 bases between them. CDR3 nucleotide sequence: TGTGCCAGCAAACGCGAGGGCCACATCGGGGAGCTGTTTTTT. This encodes CASKREGHIGELFF.

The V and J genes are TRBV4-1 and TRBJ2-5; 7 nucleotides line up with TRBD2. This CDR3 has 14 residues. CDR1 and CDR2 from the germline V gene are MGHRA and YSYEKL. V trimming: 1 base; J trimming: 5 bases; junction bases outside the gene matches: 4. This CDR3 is CASSQGLAQETQYF. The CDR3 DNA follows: TGCGCCAGCAGCCAAGGACTAGCCCAGGAGACCCAGTACTTC.

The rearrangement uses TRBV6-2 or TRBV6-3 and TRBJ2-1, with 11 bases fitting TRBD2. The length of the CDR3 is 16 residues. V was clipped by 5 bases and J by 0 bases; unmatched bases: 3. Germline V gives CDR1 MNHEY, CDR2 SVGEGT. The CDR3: CASSHGLAGSYNEQFF. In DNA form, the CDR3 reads TGTGCCAGCAGTCACGGACTAGCGGGCTCCTACAATGAGCAGTTCTTC.

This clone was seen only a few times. The CDR3 reads CASSLGTSGWVYEQYF. In DNA form, the CDR3 reads TGTGCCAGCAGCCTCGGGACTAGCGGGTGGGTCTACGAGCAGTACTTC. The V and J genes are TRBV7-2 and TRBJ2-7, with TRBD2 matching 12 bases. CDR3 length equals 16 residues. V lost 5 bases to trimming and J lost 3 bases; unmatched junction nucleotides: 8. Germline lookup yields CDR1 SGHTA and CDR2 FQGNSA.